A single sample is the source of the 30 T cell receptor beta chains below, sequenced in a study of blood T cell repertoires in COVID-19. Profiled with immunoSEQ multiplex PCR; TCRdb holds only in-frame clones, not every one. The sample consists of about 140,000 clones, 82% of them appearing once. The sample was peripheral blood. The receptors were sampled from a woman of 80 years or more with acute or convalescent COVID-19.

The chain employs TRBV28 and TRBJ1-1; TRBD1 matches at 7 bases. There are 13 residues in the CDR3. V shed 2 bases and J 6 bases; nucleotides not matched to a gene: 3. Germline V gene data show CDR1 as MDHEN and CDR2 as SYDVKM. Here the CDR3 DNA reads TGTGCCAGCAGTTTACTAGGGACAGCTGAAGCTTTCTTT. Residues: CASSLLGTAEAFF.

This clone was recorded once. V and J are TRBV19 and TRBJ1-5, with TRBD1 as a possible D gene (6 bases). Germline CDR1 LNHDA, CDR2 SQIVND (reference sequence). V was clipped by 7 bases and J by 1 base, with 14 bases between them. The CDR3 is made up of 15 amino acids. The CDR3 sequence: CASTPRGGSNQPQHF. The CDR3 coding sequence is TGTGCCAGTACCCCTAGGGGGGGGAGCAATCAGCCCCAGCATTTT.

CDR3 region: CASSSSSGVVYEQYF. The CDR3 coding sequence is TGTGCCAGCAGTTCCTCTAGCGGGGTAGTTTACGAGCAGTACTTC. This sequence joins TRBV28 and TRBJ2-7, with 9 nucleotides matching TRBD2. CDR3 length: 15 residues. CDR1 and CDR2 (germline): MDHEN, SYDVKM. The ends lost 4 bases at V and 4 bases at J; junction bases unmatched: 8.

CDR3 sequence reads: CASSQDPRTSGGVLSSYNEQFF. CDR3 in DNA: TGCGCCAGCAGCCAAGACCCCCGGACTAGCGGTGGTGTGTTAAGCTCCTACAATGAGCAGTTCTTC. The rearrangement links TRBV4-1 to TRBJ2-1; 10 bases match TRBD2. Germline loops: CDR1 MGHRA, CDR2 YSYEKL. V shed 0 bases and J 0 bases; nucleotides not matched to a gene: 17. The CDR3 covers 22 residues.

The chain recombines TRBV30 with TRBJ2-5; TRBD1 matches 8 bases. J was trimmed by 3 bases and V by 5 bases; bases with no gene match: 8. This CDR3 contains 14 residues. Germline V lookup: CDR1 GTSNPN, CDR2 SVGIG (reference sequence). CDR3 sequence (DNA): TGTGCCTGGCTCACCGGGACAGGCGAAGAGACCCAGTACTTC. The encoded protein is CAWLTGTGEETQYF. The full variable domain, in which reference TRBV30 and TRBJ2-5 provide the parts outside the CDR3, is SQTIHQWPATLVQPVGSPLSLECTVEGTSNPNLYWYRQAAGRGLQLLFYSVGIGQISSEVPQNLSASRPQDRQFILSSKKLLLSDSGFYLCAWLTGTGEETQYFGPGTRLLVL.

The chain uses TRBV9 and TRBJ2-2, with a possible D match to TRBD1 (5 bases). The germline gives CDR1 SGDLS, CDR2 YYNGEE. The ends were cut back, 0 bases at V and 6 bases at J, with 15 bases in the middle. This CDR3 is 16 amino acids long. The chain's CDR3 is CASSVGVTGLSGELFF. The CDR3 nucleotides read TGTGCCAGCAGCGTAGGGGTAACAGGCTTGTCCGGGGAGCTGTTTTTT.

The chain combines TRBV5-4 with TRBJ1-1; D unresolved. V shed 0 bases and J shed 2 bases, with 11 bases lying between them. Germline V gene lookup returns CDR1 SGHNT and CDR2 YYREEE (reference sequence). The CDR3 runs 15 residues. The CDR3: CASSLEAKPNTEAFF. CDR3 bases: TGTGCCAGCAGCTTGGAAGCGAAACCCAACACTGAAGCTTTCTTT.

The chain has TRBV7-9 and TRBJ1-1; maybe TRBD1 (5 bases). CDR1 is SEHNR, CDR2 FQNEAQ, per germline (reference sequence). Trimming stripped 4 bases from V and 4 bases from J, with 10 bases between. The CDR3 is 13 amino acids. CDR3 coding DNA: TGTGCCAGCAGCTCCCAGGGTCCCACTGAAGCTTTCTTT. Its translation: CASSSQGPTEAFF.

CDR3 DNA: TGTGCCAGCAGCCAAGGGGGGGAGGATACGCAGTATTTT. As protein: CASSQGGEDTQYF. This chain joins TRBV3-1 (or the pseudogene TRBV3-2) and TRBJ2-3; TRBD2 is a possible D gene (6 bases). The V end was cut by 1 base, the J end by 6 bases, with 8 bases between. Germline V CDR1 and CDR2: LGHDT, YNNKEL (reference sequence). This CDR3 region has 13 residues.

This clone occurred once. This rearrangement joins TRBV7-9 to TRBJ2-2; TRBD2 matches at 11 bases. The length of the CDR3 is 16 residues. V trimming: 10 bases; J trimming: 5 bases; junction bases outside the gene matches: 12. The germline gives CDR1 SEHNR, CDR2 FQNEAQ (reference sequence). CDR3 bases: TGTGCCACATCCTCACTAGCGGGAGTCGGGACCGGGGAGCTGTTTTTT. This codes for CATSSLAGVGTGELFF.

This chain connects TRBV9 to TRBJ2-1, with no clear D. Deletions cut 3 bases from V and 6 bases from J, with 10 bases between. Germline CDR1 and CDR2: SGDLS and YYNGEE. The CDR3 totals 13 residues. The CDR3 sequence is CASSERVGNEQFF. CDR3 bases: TGTGCCAGCAGCGAGCGAGTAGGCAATGAGCAGTTCTTC.

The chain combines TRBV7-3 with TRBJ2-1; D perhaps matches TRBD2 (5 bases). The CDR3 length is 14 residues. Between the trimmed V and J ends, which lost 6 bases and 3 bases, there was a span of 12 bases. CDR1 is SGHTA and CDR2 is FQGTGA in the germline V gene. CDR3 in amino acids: CASSRSGNYNEQFF. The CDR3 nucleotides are TGTGCCAGCAGTAGGTCGGGGAACTACAATGAGCAGTTCTTC.

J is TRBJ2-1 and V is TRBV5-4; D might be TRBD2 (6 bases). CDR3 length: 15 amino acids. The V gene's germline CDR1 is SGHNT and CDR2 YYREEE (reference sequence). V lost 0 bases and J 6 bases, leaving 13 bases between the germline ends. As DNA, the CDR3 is TGTGCCAGCAGCTTGGGCGGGATGAGGACCAATGAGCAGTTCTTC. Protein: CASSLGGMRTNEQFF. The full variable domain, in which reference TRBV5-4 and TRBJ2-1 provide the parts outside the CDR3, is ETGVTQSPTHLIKTRGQQVTLRCSSQSGHNTVSWYQQALGQGPQFIFQYYREEENGRGNFPPRFSGLQFPNYSSELNVNALELDDSALYLCASSLGGMRTNEQFFGPGTRLTVL.

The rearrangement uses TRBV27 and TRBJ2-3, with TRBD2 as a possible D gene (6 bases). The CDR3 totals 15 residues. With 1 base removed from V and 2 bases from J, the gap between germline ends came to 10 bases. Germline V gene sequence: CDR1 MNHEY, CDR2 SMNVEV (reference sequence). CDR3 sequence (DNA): TGTGCCAGCAGTTTATTGGCGGGGATCACAGATACGCAGTATTTT. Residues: CASSLLAGITDTQYF.

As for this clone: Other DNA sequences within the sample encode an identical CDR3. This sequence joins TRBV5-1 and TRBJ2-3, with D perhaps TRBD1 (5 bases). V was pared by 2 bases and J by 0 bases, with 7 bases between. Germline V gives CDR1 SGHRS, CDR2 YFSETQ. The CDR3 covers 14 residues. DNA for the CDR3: TGCGCCAGCAGCTTAGGACAAAGCACAGATACGCAGTATTTT. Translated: CASSLGQSTDTQYF.

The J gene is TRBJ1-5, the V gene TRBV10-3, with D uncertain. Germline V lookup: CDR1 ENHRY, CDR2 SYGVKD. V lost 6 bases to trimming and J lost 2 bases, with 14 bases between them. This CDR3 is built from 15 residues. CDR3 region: CAIRVQRLGNQPQHF. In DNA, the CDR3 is TGTGCCATCAGGGTTCAGCGGTTGGGCAATCAGCCCCAGCATTTT.

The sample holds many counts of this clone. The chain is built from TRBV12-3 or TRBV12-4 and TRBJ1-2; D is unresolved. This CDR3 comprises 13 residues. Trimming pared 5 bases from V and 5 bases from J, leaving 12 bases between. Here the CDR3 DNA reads TGTGCCAGCAGTCAAACAACATCATATGGCTACACCTTC. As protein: CASSQTTSYGYTF.

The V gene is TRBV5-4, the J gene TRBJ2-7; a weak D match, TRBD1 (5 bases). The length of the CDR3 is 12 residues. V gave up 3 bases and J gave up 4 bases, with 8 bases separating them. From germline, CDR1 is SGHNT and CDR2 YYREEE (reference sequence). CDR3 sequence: CASSSSGYEQYF. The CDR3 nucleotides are TGTGCCAGCAGCTCATCAGGGTACGAGCAGTACTTC.

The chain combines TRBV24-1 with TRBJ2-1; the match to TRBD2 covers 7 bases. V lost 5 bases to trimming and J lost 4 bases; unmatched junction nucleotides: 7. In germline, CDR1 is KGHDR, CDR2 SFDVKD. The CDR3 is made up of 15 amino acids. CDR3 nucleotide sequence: TGTGCCACCAGTGGGGAGGGGCGCGGGTACAATGAGCAGTTCTTC. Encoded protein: CATSGEGRGYNEQFF.

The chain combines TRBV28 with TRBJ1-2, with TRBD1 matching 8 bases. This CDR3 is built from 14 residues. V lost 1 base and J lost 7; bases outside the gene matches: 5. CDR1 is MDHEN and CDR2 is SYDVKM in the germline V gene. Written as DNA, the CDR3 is TGTGCCAGCAGTTTATCTCAGGGGGCTGGTGGCTACACCTTC. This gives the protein CASSLSQGAGGYTF.

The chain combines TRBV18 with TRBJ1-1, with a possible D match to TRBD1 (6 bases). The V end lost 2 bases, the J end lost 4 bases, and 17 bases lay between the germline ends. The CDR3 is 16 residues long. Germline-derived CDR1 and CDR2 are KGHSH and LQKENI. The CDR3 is CASSPTASPQGTEAFF. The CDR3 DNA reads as TGTGCCAGCTCACCAACAGCATCCCCACAGGGCACTGAAGCTTTCTTT. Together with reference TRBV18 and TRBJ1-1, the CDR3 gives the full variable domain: NAGVMQNPRHLVRRRGQEARLRCSPMKGHSHVYWYRQLPEEGLKFMVYLQKENIIDESGMPKERFSAEFPKEGPSILRIQQVVRGDSAAYFCASSPTASPQGTEAFFGQGTRLTVV.

The CDR3 protein is CASSLIVMNTEAFF. In DNA form, the CDR3 reads TGTGCCAGCAGTCTAATCGTCATGAACACTGAAGCTTTCTTT. The chain carries TRBV28 and TRBJ1-1, with D uncertain. Germline lookup yields CDR1 MDHEN and CDR2 SYDVKM. With 5 bases removed from V and 0 bases from J, the gap between germline ends came to 10 bases. The CDR3 consists of 14 residues.

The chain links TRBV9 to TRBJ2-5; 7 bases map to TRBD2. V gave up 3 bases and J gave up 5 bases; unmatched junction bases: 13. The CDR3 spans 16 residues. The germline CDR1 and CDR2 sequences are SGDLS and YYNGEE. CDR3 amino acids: CASSARAIAGRETQYF. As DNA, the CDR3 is TGTGCCAGCAGCGCGCGGGCGATAGCGGGTCGGGAGACCCAGTACTTC.

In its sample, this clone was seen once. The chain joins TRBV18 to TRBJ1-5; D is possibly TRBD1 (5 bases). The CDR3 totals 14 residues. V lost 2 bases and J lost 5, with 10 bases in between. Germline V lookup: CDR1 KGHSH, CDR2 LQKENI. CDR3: CASSPNGRDQPQHF. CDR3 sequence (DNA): TGTGCCAGCTCACCAAACGGCAGGGATCAGCCCCAGCATTTT.

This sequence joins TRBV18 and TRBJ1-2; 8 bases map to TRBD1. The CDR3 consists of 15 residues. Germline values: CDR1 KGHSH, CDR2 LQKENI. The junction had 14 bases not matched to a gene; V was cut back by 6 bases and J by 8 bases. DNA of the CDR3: TGTGCCAGCTCCCAGGATAATTGGACAGGGAGAGGCTACACCTTC. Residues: CASSQDNWTGRGYTF.

CDR3: CATSSSDPRPYNEQFF. For the CDR3, the DNA is TGTGCCACCAGCAGTAGTGATCCACGTCCCTACAATGAGCAGTTCTTC. This sequence joins TRBV15 and TRBJ2-1; no reliable D call. CDR3 length: 16 amino acids. V lost 3 bases, J lost 2 bases, and 14 bases lay in between. Germline CDR1 is LNHNV and CDR2 is YYDKDF (reference sequence).

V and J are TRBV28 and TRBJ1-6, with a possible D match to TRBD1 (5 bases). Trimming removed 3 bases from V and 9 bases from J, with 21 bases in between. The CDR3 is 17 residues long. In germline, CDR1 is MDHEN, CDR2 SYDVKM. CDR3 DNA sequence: TGTGCCAGCAGTTTTTCGGTTGGGCAGGGCTTATTTTCACCCCTCCACTTT. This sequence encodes CASSFSVGQGLFSPLHF.

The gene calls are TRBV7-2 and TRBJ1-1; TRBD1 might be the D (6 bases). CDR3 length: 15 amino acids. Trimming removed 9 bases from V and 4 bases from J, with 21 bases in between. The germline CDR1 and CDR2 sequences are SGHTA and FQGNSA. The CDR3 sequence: CASTWAPRGATEAFF. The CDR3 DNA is TGTGCCAGTACCTGGGCCCCTCGGGGGGCCACTGAAGCTTTCTTT.

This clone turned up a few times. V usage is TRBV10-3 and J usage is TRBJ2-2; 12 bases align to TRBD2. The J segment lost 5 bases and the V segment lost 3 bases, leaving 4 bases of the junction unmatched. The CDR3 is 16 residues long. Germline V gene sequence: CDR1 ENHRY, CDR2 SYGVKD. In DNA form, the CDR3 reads TGTGCCATCAGTGATCTTGGGACTAGCGGGACCGGGGAGCTGTTTTTT. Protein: CAISDLGTSGTGELFF.

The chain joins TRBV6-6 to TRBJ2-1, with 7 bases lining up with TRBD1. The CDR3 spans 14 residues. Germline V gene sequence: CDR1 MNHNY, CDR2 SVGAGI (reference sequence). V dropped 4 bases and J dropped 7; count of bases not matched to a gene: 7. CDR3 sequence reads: CASSWRPQGNEQFF. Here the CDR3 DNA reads TGTGCCAGCAGTTGGCGACCACAGGGGAATGAGCAGTTCTTC.